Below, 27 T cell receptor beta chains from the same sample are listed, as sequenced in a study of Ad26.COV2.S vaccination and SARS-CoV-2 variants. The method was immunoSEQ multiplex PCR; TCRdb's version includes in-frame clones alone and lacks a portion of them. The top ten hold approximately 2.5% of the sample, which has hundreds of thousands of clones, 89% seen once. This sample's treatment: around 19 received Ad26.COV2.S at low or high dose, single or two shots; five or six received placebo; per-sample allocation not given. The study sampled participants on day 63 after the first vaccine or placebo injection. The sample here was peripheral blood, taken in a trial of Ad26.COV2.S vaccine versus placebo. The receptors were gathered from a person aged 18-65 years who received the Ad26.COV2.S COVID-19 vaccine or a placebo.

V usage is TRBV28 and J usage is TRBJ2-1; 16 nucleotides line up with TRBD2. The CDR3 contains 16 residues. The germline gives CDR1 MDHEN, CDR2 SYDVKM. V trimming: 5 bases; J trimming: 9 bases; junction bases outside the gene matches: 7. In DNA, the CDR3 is TGTGCCAGCAGTCTGGGACTAGCGGGGGGGCAAGGTGAGCAGTTCTTC. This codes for CASSLGLAGGQGEQFF.

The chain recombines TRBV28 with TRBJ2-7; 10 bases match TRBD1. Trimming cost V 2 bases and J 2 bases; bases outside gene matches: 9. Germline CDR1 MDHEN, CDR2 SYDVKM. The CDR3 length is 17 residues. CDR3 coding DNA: TGTGCCAGCAGTTTAGATAGTCGGGACAGGGGAACCTACGAGCAGTACTTC. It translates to CASSLDSRDRGTYEQYF. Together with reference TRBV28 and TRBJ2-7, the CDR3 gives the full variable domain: DVKVTQSSRYLVKRTGEKVFLECVQDMDHENMFWYRQDPGLGLRLIYFSYDVKMKEKGDIPEGYSVSREKKERFSLILESASTNQTSMYLCASSLDSRDRGTYEQYFGPGTRLTVT.

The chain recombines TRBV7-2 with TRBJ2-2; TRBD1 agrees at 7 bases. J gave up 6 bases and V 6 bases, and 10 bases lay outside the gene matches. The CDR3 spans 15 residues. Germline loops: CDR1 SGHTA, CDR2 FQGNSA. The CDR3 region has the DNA TGTGCCAGCAGACTACAGGGGAATCCCCCCGGGGAGCTGTTTTTT. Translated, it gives CASRLQGNPPGELFF. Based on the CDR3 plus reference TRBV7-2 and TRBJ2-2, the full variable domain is GAGVSQSPSNKVTEKGKDVELRCDPISGHTALYWYRQSLGQGLEFLIYFQGNSAPDKSGLPSDRFSAERTGGSVSTLTIQRTQQEDSAVYLCASRLQGNPPGELFFGEGSRLTVL.

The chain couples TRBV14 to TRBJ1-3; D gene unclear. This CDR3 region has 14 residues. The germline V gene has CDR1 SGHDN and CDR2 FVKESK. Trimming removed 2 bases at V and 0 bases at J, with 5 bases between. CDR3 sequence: CASSQIGSGNTIYF. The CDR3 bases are TGTGCCAGCAGCCAAATCGGCTCTGGAAACACCATATATTTT.

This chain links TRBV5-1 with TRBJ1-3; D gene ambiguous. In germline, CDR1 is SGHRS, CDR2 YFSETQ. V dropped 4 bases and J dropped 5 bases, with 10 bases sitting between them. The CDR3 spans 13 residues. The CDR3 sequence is CASSTEARNTIYF. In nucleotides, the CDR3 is TGCGCCAGCAGCACGGAAGCTCGAAACACCATATATTTT.

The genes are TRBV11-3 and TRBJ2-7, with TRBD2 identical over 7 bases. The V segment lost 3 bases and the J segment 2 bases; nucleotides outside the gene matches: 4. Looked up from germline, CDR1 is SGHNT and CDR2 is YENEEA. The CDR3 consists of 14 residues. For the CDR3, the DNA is TGTGCCAGCAGCTTTGGACTAGGGCCCTACGAGCAGTACGTC. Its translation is CASSFGLGPYEQYV.

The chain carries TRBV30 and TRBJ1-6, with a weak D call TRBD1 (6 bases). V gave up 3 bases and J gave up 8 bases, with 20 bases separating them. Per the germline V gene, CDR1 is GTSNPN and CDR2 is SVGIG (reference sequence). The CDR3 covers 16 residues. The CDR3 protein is CAWRSGRLGAYSPLHF. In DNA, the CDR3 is TGTGCCTGGAGGTCTGGGAGGCTGGGGGCATATTCACCCCTCCACTTT.

The CDR3 nucleotides read TGTGCTAGTGGTTTGCAGCGACAGGGCGGCCGATCACCCCTCCACTTT. Residues: CASGLQRQGGRSPLHF. The chain has TRBV12-5 and TRBJ1-6; 7 bases fit TRBD1. In germline, CDR1 is LGHNT, CDR2 FRNRAP. V was pared by 2 bases and J by 10 bases, with 11 bases of the junction left unmatched. This CDR3 is 16 amino acids long.

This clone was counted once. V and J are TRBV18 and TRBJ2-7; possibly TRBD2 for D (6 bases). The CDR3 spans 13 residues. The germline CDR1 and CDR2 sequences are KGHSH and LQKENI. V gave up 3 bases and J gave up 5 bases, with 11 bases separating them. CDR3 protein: CASSPEGGHEQYF. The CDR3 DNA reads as TGTGCCAGCTCACCGGAGGGCGGACACGAGCAGTACTTC.

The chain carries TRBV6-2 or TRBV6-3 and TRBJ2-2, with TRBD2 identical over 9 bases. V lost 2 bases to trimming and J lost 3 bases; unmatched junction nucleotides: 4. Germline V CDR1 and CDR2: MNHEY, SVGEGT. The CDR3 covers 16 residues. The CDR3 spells CASSYGGLAYTGELFF. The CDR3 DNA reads TGTGCCAGCAGTTACGGGGGACTAGCTTACACCGGGGAGCTGTTTTTT.

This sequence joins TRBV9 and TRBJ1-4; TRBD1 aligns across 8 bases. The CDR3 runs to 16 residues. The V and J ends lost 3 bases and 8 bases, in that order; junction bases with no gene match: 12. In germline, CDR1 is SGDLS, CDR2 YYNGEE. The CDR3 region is CASSAYRGQGSEKLFF. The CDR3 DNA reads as TGTGCCAGCAGCGCATACCGAGGACAGGGAAGCGAAAAACTGTTTTTT.

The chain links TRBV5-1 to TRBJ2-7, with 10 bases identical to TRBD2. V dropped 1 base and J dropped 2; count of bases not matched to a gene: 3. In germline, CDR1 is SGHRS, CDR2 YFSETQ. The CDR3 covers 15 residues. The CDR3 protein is CASSLRTSGTYEQYV. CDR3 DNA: TGCGCCAGCAGCTTGAGGACTAGCGGAACCTACGAGCAGTACGTC.

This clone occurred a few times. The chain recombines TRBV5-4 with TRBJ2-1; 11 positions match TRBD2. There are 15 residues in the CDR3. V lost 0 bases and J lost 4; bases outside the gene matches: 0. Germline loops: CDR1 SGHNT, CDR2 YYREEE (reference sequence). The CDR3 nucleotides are TGTGCCAGCAGCTTGGGGACTAGCGGGTACAATGAGCAGTTCTTC. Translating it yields CASSLGTSGYNEQFF.

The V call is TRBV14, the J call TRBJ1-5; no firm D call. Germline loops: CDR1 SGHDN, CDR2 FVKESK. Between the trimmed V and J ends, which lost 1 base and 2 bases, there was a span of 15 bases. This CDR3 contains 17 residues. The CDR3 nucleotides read TGTGCCAGCAGCCAAGTAAGGAATGTGGTGGGCAATCAGCCCCAGCATTTT. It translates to CASSQVRNVVGNQPQHF.

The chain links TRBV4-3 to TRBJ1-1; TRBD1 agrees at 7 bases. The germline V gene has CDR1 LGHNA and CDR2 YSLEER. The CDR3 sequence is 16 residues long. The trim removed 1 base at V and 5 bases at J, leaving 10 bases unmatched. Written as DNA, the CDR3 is TGCGCCAGCAGCCAAGTCTTGACAGGGAGGGGGACTGAAGCTTTCTTT. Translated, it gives CASSQVLTGRGTEAFF.

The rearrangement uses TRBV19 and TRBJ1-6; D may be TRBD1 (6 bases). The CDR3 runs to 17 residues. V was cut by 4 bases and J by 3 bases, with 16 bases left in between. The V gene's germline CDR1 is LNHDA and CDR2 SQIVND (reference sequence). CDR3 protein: CASSTGSRQVYNSPLHF. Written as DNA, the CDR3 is TGTGCCAGTAGTACTGGGTCGAGACAGGTCTATAATTCACCCCTCCACTTT.

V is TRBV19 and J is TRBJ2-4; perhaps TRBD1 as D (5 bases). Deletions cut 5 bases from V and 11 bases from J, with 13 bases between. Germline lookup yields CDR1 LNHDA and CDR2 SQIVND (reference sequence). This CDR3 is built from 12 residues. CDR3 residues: CASSQDTVVQYF. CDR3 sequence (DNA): TGTGCCAGTAGTCAGGACACCGTGGTTCAGTACTTC.

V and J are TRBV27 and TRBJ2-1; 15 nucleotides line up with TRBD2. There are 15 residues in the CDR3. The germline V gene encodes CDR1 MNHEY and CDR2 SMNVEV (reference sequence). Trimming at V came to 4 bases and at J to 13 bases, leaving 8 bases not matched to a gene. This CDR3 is CASSWLGLAGGKQFF. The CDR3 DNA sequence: TGTGCCAGCAGTTGGTTGGGACTAGCGGGAGGAAAACAGTTCTTC.

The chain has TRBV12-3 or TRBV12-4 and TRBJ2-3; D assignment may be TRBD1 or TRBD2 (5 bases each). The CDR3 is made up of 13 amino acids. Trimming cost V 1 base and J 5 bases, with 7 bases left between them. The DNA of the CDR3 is TGTGCCAGCAGTTTAGGGGGGAGAGATACGCAGTATTTT. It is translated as CASSLGGRDTQYF.

In DNA, the CDR3 is TGCGCCAGCAGCCAAGCGGCCAGCCTTTATACAGATACGCAGTATTTT. Its translation: CASSQAASLYTDTQYF. The chain recombines TRBV4-3 with TRBJ2-3; no clear D gene. CDR1 and CDR2 from the germline V gene are LGHNA and YSLEER. V was cut by 1 base and J by 3 bases, with 14 bases left in between. This CDR3 spans 16 amino acids.

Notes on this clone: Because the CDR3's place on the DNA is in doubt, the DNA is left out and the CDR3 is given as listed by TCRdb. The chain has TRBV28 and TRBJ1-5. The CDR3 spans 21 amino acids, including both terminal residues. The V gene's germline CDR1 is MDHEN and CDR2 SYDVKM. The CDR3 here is CASRGLPSQPQHFGDGMTQHF.

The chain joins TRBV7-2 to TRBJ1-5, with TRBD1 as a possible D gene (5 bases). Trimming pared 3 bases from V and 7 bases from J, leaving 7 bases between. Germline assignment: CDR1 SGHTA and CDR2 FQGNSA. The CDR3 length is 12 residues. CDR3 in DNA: TGTGCCAGCAGCTTCGACAGCCAGCCCCAGCATTTT. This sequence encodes CASSFDSQPQHF.

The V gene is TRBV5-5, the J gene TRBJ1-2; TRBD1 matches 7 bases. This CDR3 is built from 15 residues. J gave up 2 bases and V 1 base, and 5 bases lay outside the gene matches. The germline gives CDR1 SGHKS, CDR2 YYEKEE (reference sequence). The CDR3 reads CASSLSGQPNYGYTF. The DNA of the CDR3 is TGTGCCAGCAGCTTGTCGGGACAGCCGAACTATGGCTACACCTTC.

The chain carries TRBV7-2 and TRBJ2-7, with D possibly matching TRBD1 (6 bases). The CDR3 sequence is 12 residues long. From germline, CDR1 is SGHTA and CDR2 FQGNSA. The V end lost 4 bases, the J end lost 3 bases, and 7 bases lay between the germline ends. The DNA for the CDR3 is TGTGCCAGCAGCTCGACAGGCTACGAGCAGTACGTC. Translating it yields CASSSTGYEQYV.

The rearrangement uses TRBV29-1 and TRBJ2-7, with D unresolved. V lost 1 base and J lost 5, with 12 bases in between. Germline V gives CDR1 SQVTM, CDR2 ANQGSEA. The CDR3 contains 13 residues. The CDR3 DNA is TGCAGCGTTGAAGTGAGACTGGGCCACGAGCAGTACTTC. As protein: CSVEVRLGHEQYF.

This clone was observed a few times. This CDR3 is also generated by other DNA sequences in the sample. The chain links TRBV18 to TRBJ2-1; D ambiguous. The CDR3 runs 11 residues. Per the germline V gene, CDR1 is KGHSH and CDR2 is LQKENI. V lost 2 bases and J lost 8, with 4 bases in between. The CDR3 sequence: CASSPWDEQFF. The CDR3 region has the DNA TGTGCCAGCTCACCATGGGATGAGCAGTTCTTC.

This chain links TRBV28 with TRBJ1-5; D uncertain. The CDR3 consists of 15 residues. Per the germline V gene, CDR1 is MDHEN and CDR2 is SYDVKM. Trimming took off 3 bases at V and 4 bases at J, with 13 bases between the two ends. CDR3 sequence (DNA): TGTGCCAGCAGTTTCGGCGGCGGCTCAAATCAGCCCCAGCATTTT. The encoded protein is CASSFGGGSNQPQHF.